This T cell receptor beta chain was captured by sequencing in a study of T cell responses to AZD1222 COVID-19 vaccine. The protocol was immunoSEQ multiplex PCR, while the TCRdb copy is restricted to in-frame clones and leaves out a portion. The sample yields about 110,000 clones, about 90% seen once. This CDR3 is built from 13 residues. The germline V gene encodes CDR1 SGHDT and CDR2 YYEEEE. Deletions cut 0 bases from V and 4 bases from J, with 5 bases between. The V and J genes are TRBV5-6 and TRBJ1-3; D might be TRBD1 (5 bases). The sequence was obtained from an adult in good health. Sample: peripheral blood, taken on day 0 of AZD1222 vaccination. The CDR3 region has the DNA TGTGCCAGCAGCTTGGGGGACGGAAACACCATATATTTT. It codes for CASSLGDGNTIYF.